In this sample, the clone carrying this TCR beta chain turned up a few times. Its matching antigen is unknown. The record originates from a study of human T cells and chemical hapten exposure. The wider study: Skin on the upper inner arm, roughly 2 cm by roughly 2 cm in size, was sensitized with 2% DPC. Patients had diphenylcyclopropenone applied to the scalp weekly throughout the approximately 25-week study. Overall study results and limits: Alopecia was present in the donors, so their immune response may differ from healthy people's.

The time point here: patch test 3, about 24 weeks after DPC sensitization. Treatment indicated: therapeutic diphenylcyclopropenone sensitization with weekly scalp DPC. At patch-test visits, sampling came before the patch test. The germline CDR1 and CDR2 sequences are SGHVS and FNYEAQ. V gave up 0 bases and J gave up 6 bases, with 10 bases separating them. The CDR3 totals 14 residues. One entry per CDR3 protein, called by TCRdb with MiXCR from the RACE reads. The sample lists tens of thousands of distinct CDR3 sequences, over 8.5% occurring once. The chain links TRBV7-6 to TRBJ2-3; D unclear. The sample in question was whole blood, obtained in connection with sensitization to the hapten diphenylcyclopropenone (DPC). The receptor's source is a woman between 50 and 59 years old with alopecia areata. Some clones in this sample may be carry-over from other donors' samples. The DNA for the CDR3 is TGTGCCAGCAGCTTAGCCCCGGGCGAGGATACGCAGTATTTT. It is translated as CASSLAPGEDTQYF.